This is a list of T cell receptor beta chains from one sample in a study of blood T cell repertoires in COVID-19. The assay was immunoSEQ multiplex PCR, and TCRdb's table has in-frame clones only and misses some. Of a few hundred thousand clones detected, approximately 82% appear once; the ten largest clones hold 4.5% to 6%. Sample: PBMCs or T cells enriched from blood (not recorded which). Receptors were obtained from a man aged 40-49 years who had been exposed to COVID-19. The CDR3 runs from the conserved cysteine through the conserved F or W. A D gene is named only where the DNA matches it firmly. The size of a clone is reported for some rows only, either as once, few or many, or as a class for expanded clones.

v_call	d_call	clone_size	j_call	cdr3_nt	cdr3_aa
TRBV6-5	TRBD1	many	TRBJ2-7	TGTGCCAGCAGGTTACGGACAGGGGGATCCTACGAGCAGTACTTC	CASRLRTGGSYEQYF
TRBV5-1	TRBD1	NA	TRBJ1-1	TGCGCCAGCAGCTTGGTCCCAGGGGGGAACACTGAAGCTTTCTTT	CASSLVPGGNTEAFF
TRBV6-4	NA	NA	TRBJ2-2	TGTGCCAGCAGTGACGGGGGAGGGCTGTTTTTT	CASSDGGGLFF
TRBV19	NA	NA	TRBJ2-7	TGTGCCAGTAGTAGTTCCCCGACAGGCGGTTCCTACGAGCAGTACTTC	CASSSSPTGGSYEQYF
TRBV28	TRBD1	NA	TRBJ2-1	TGTGCCAGTGGGACGGCCGGGACAGGGGGCTACAATGAGCAGTTCTTC	CASGTAGTGGYNEQFF
TRBV18	TRBD1	many	TRBJ1-2	TGTGCCAGCTCAACAGGGGACGGCTACACCTTC	CASSTGDGYTF
TRBV7-7	TRBD2	NA	TRBJ2-5	TGTGCTAGCAGCCAAGGGACTAGCGGGATTTTGGAGACCCAGTACTTC	CASSQGTSGILETQYF
TRBV5-6	TRBD1	NA	TRBJ1-4	TGTGCCAGCAGCTCAACCCAGAAGGACAGGGATAACGAAAAACTGTTTTTT	CASSSTQKDRDNEKLFF
TRBV5-5	NA	many	TRBJ1-3	TGTGCCAGCAGTAAAGGAGGAGGAGTGGGGGGAAACACCATATATTTT	CASSKGGGVGGNTIYF
TRBV7-9	NA	NA	TRBJ2-1	TGTGCCAGCAGCTTAGCGGCTAGCTCCTACAATGAGCAGTTCTTC	CASSLAASSYNEQFF
TRBV27	NA	NA	TRBJ1-4	TGTGCCAGCAGTTTTGACGGAGAGGAAAAACTGTTTTTT	CASSFDGEEKLFF
TRBV11-2	NA	NA	TRBJ2-2	TGTGCCAGCAGCTTAGGCGGGACCGGGGAGCTGTTTTTT	CASSLGGTGELFF
TRBV6-5	NA	once	TRBJ1-1	TGTGCCAGCAGTTACTCGGACAGACGGGAAGCTTTCTTT	CASSYSDRREAFF
TRBV28	TRBD2	NA	TRBJ2-1	TGTGCTACTCAACTCAGCGGGAGTTTTAATGAGCAGTTCTTC	CATQLSGSFNEQFF
TRBV24-1	NA	NA	TRBJ2-1	TGTGCCACCAGTGATCGCGGGGTACTACGGAATGAGCAGTTCTTC	CATSDRGVLRNEQFF
TRBV7-3	NA	NA	TRBJ2-1	TGTGCCAGCAGCATCTATAGCGGAAGCTCCTACAATGAGCAGTTCTTC	CASSIYSGSSYNEQFF
TRBV5-1	TRBD2	NA	TRBJ2-5	TGCGCCAGCAGTAGCCAAGGACTAGCGGGGATACAAGAGACCCAGTACTTC	CASSSQGLAGIQETQYF